A selection of T cell receptor beta chains follows, all from one sample in a study of T cell responses to AZD1222 COVID-19 vaccine. The table came from immunoSEQ multiplex PCR; TCRdb's copy has only in-frame clones and leaves some out. Altogether over 100,000 clones are present, more than 70% being singletons, with the ten largest covering roughly 4.3%. Sequencing used peripheral blood, obtained 28 days after the second AZD1222 dose. These receptor sequences come from an adult who received the AZD1222 COVID-19 vaccine. Each CDR3 is given with its conserved first and last residue. The D gene is left open where the match is weak. Rows give clone size only sometimes, using once, few, many, or a class for an expanded clone.

v_gene: TRBV6-6
abundance: NA
j_gene: TRBJ2-7
d_gene: NA
CDR3nt: TGTGCCAGCAGTTACGGACAGCAGACCTACGAGCAGTACTTC
CDR3aa: CASSYGQQTYEQYF

v_gene: TRBV5-4
abundance: NA
j_gene: TRBJ2-2
d_gene: NA
CDR3nt: TGTGCCAGCAGCTTAGGGGGTGTGAACACCGGGGAGCTGTTTTTT
CDR3aa: CASSLGGVNTGELFF

v_gene: TRBV4-3
abundance: NA
j_gene: TRBJ2-3
d_gene: TRBD2
CDR3nt: TGCGCCAGCAGCCAAGAAAACCCCTCGGGACTAGCGGGACAAGATACGCAGTATTTT
CDR3aa: CASSQENPSGLAGQDTQYF

v_gene: TRBV29-1
abundance: NA
j_gene: TRBJ1-1
d_gene: TRBD1
CDR3nt: TGCAGCGCTAATCGACAGGGAGGCACTGAAGCTTTCTTT
CDR3aa: CSANRQGGTEAFF

v_gene: TRBV15
abundance: NA
j_gene: TRBJ2-3
d_gene: TRBD1
CDR3nt: TGTGCCACCAGCAACGTCCCGGGACAGGGGGCTGGTACGCAGTATTTT
CDR3aa: CATSNVPGQGAGTQYF

v_gene: TRBV4-1
abundance: NA
j_gene: TRBJ1-2
d_gene: NA
CDR3nt: TGCGCCAGCAGCCAAGAAAGCCTCAACTATGGCTACACCTTC
CDR3aa: CASSQESLNYGYTF

v_gene: TRBV2
abundance: NA
j_gene: TRBJ2-7
d_gene: NA
CDR3nt: TGTGCCAGTTCGCCGGGACCCCCAGTTCCCTACGAGCAGTACTTC
CDR3aa: CASSPGPPVPYEQYF

v_gene: TRBV27
abundance: NA
j_gene: TRBJ1-5
d_gene: NA
CDR3nt: TGTGCCAGCAGTTTAATGGGGCGCAGCAATCAGCCCCAGCATTTT
CDR3aa: CASSLMGRSNQPQHF

v_gene: TRBV11-3
abundance: NA
j_gene: TRBJ2-1
d_gene: TRBD1
CDR3nt: TGTGCCAGCAGCTTAGAAGGTTCGGCCGGGACAGGCAACAATGAGCAGTTCTTC
CDR3aa: CASSLEGSAGTGNNEQFF

v_gene: TRBV4-1
abundance: NA
j_gene: TRBJ1-3
d_gene: NA
CDR3nt: TGCGCCAGCAGCCAACAGGTTGTCTCTGGAAACACCATATATTTT
CDR3aa: CASSQQVVSGNTIYF

v_gene: TRBV30
abundance: NA
j_gene: TRBJ2-5
d_gene: TRBD2
CDR3nt: TGTGCCTGGTTAACTAGCGGGAGGGAGACCCAGTACTTC
CDR3aa: CAWLTSGRETQYF

v_gene: TRBV11-1
abundance: NA
j_gene: TRBJ1-2
d_gene: NA
CDR3nt: TGTGCCAGCAGCTTAGGGCGCCAGCTCCAGTATGGCTACACCTTC
CDR3aa: CASSLGRQLQYGYTF

v_gene: TRBV19
abundance: NA
j_gene: TRBJ1-5
d_gene: NA
CDR3nt: TGTGCCAGTAGCAAAGAGGCAGGGAATAGCAATCAGCCCCAGCATTTT
CDR3aa: CASSKEAGNSNQPQHF

v_gene: TRBV28
abundance: once
j_gene: TRBJ1-5
d_gene: TRBD1
CDR3nt: TGTGCCAGCAGCACCGCAGGGGGCGGGTTTCCTCAGCCCCAGCATTTT
CDR3aa: CASSTAGGGFPQPQHF

v_gene: TRBV28
abundance: NA
j_gene: TRBJ1-1
d_gene: NA
CDR3nt: TGTGCCAGCAGACTATTGGACAGAAAGCCTATGAACACTGAAGCTTTCTTT
CDR3aa: CASRLLDRKPMNTEAFF

v_gene: TRBV12-3/TRBV12-4
abundance: NA
j_gene: TRBJ2-3
d_gene: TRBD2
CDR3nt: TGTGCCAGCAATCGGGGGGGCACAGATACGCAGTATTTT
CDR3aa: CASNRGGTDTQYF

v_gene: TRBV5-6
abundance: NA
j_gene: TRBJ2-5
d_gene: TRBD2
CDR3nt: TGTGCCAGCAGCTCCACGGGAGGAGAGACCCAGTACTTC
CDR3aa: CASSSTGGETQYF

v_gene: TRBV21-1
abundance: NA
j_gene: TRBJ1-4
d_gene: NA
CDR3nt: TGTGCCAGCAGCAAAGTCTTGGGTCATGAAAAACTGTTTTTT
CDR3aa: CASSKVLGHEKLFF

v_gene: TRBV7-6
abundance: NA
j_gene: TRBJ2-2
d_gene: TRBD2
CDR3nt: TGTGCCAGCAGCCCCGTTGCTAGCGGGCCCCATATCCCGAACACCGGGGAGCTGTTTTTT
CDR3aa: CASSPVASGPHIPNTGELFF

v_gene: TRBV18
abundance: few
j_gene: TRBJ2-3
d_gene: TRBD1
CDR3nt: TGTGCCAGCTCAACCACCGGGACAGGGGACACAGATACGCAGTATTTT
CDR3aa: CASSTTGTGDTDTQYF

v_gene: TRBV6-5
abundance: NA
j_gene: TRBJ1-3
d_gene: NA
CDR3nt: TGTGCCAGCAACAACATTGGAAACACCATATATTTT
CDR3aa: CASNNIGNTIYF

v_gene: TRBV7-8
abundance: NA
j_gene: TRBJ1-2
d_gene: NA
CDR3nt: TGTGCCAGCAGCTTAGGAGTAGGGGATTCCAACTATGGCTACACCTTC
CDR3aa: CASSLGVGDSNYGYTF

v_gene: TRBV7-2
abundance: NA
j_gene: TRBJ2-6
d_gene: NA
CDR3nt: TGTGCCAGCAGCCTTGGACGGCTCTCTGGGGCCAACGTCCTGACTTTC
CDR3aa: CASSLGRLSGANVLTF

v_gene: TRBV5-4
abundance: once
j_gene: TRBJ1-4
d_gene: NA
CDR3nt: TGTGCCAGCAGCCTCGATAATGAAAAACTGTTTTTT
CDR3aa: CASSLDNEKLFF

v_gene: TRBV9
abundance: NA
j_gene: TRBJ1-6
d_gene: NA
CDR3nt: TGTGCCAGCAGCGTTAACAGGGACTCACCCCTCCACTTT
CDR3aa: CASSVNRDSPLHF

v_gene: TRBV15
abundance: NA
j_gene: TRBJ1-3
d_gene: TRBD1
CDR3nt: TGTGCCACCAGCAGAGTCCAGGGGGCGCGAGGTTCTGGAAACACCATATATTTT
CDR3aa: CATSRVQGARGSGNTIYF

v_gene: TRBV19
abundance: NA
j_gene: TRBJ2-7
d_gene: NA
CDR3nt: TGTGCCAGTAGTATAGGGGTCAGTCTCGAGCAGTACTTC
CDR3aa: CASSIGVSLEQYF

v_gene: TRBV7-8
abundance: NA
j_gene: TRBJ2-2
d_gene: TRBD2
CDR3nt: TGTGCCAGCAGCTTAGCGCACTCGGCGGGAGGACGATCCGGGGAGCTGTTTTTT
CDR3aa: CASSLAHSAGGRSGELFF

v_gene: TRBV3-1/TRBV3-2
abundance: NA
j_gene: TRBJ2-5
d_gene: NA
CDR3nt: TGTGCCAGCAGCCAGCGTTCCCTAGAGACCCAGTACTTC
CDR3aa: CASSQRSLETQYF

v_gene: TRBV27
abundance: once
j_gene: TRBJ2-7
d_gene: NA
CDR3nt: TGTGCCAGCAGTTTAAGGGCAGCTATCTACGAGCAGTACTTC
CDR3aa: CASSLRAAIYEQYF

v_gene: TRBV11-2
abundance: NA
j_gene: TRBJ1-4
d_gene: NA
CDR3nt: TGTGCCAGCAGCTTAGATGAAAAACTGTTTTTT
CDR3aa: CASSLDEKLFF

v_gene: TRBV7-3
abundance: NA
j_gene: TRBJ1-6
d_gene: TRBD1
CDR3nt: TGTGCCAGCAGTTATTCGAAGGGCGGGACAGACCTTTCAGCTCTCCACTTT
CDR3aa: CASSYSKGGTDLSALHF

v_gene: TRBV12-3/TRBV12-4
abundance: NA
j_gene: TRBJ2-1
d_gene: NA
CDR3nt: TGTGCCAGCACCCGTGAAGCAAATGAGCAGTTCTTC
CDR3aa: CASTREANEQFF

v_gene: TRBV25-1
abundance: NA
j_gene: TRBJ1-2
d_gene: NA
CDR3nt: TGTGCCAGCAGTGACAGCGAGTACTATGGCTACACCTTC
CDR3aa: CASSDSEYYGYTF

v_gene: TRBV28
abundance: NA
j_gene: TRBJ1-1
d_gene: NA
CDR3nt: TGTGCCAGCCTAGTGAACACTGAAGCTTTCTTT
CDR3aa: CASLVNTEAFF

v_gene: TRBV19
abundance: NA
j_gene: TRBJ1-5
d_gene: TRBD1
CDR3nt: TGTGCCAGTATATTCACAGGGGGAAACAATCAGCCCCAGCATTTT
CDR3aa: CASIFTGGNNQPQHF

v_gene: TRBV7-9
abundance: NA
j_gene: TRBJ1-4
d_gene: NA
CDR3nt: TGTGCCACCGAGGGCGGGGAGACTGCAACTAATGAAAAACTGTTTTTT
CDR3aa: CATEGGETATNEKLFF

v_gene: TRBV2
abundance: NA
j_gene: TRBJ1-1
d_gene: TRBD1
CDR3nt: TGTGCCAGCCCAGGGGGCTATGCGAACACTGAAGCTTTCTTT
CDR3aa: CASPGGYANTEAFF

v_gene: TRBV23-1
abundance: few
j_gene: TRBJ1-6
d_gene: TRBD1
CDR3nt: TGCGCCAGCAGTCAATGGCCGGGGACAGGGGAATGCTCCTATAATTCACCCCTCCACTTT
CDR3aa: CASSQWPGTGECSYNSPLHF

v_gene: TRBV7-9
abundance: NA
j_gene: TRBJ2-3
d_gene: NA
CDR3nt: TGTGCCAGCACCCAAAGAGAGACTAGTCACACAGATACGCAGTATTTT
CDR3aa: CASTQRETSHTDTQYF

v_gene: TRBV5-4
abundance: NA
j_gene: TRBJ2-4
d_gene: NA
CDR3nt: TGTGCCAGCAGTTCCCCGATTAGCAAAAACATTCAGTACTTC
CDR3aa: CASSSPISKNIQYF

v_gene: TRBV5-1
abundance: NA
j_gene: TRBJ2-7
d_gene: NA
CDR3nt: TGCGCCAGCAGCTCCACTTTAGGGGGCTCCTACGAGCAGTACTTC
CDR3aa: CASSSTLGGSYEQYF

v_gene: TRBV6-5
abundance: NA
j_gene: TRBJ1-2
d_gene: NA
CDR3nt: TGTGCCAGCAGTTACTTGGCAGCGGGGGACTTATATGGCTACACCTTC
CDR3aa: CASSYLAAGDLYGYTF

v_gene: TRBV7-6
abundance: NA
j_gene: TRBJ2-3
d_gene: TRBD2
CDR3nt: TGTGCCAGCAGCCCGTACCCCCCCACTAGCGGGGGTAGCACAGATACGCAGTATTTT
CDR3aa: CASSPYPPTSGGSTDTQYF

v_gene: TRBV24-1
abundance: once
j_gene: TRBJ1-2
d_gene: NA
CDR3nt: TGTGCCACTCAGACACAGAACTATGGCTACACCTTC
CDR3aa: CATQTQNYGYTF

v_gene: TRBV19
abundance: few
j_gene: TRBJ1-3
d_gene: NA
CDR3nt: TGTGCCACCAACCTCCGCTCTGGAAACACCATATATTTT
CDR3aa: CATNLRSGNTIYF

v_gene: TRBV18
abundance: NA
j_gene: TRBJ2-2
d_gene: TRBD2
CDR3nt: TGTGCCAGCTCGAGGACTAGCGGGGGCCTGAACACCGGGGAGCTGTTTTTT
CDR3aa: CASSRTSGGLNTGELFF

v_gene: TRBV7-3
abundance: NA
j_gene: TRBJ2-1
d_gene: NA
CDR3nt: TGTGCCAGCAGCTTAGCGGGCGGGAATGAGCAGTTCTTC
CDR3aa: CASSLAGGNEQFF

v_gene: TRBV9
abundance: NA
j_gene: TRBJ2-1
d_gene: TRBD2
CDR3nt: TGTGCCAGCAGCGTAGACCCCGTAACTAGCGGGGTTCTCAATGAGCAGTTCTTC
CDR3aa: CASSVDPVTSGVLNEQFF

v_gene: TRBV4-3
abundance: NA
j_gene: TRBJ1-2
d_gene: TRBD1
CDR3nt: TGCGCCAGCAGCCAAGGGACAGGCGCTAACTATGGCTACACCTTC
CDR3aa: CASSQGTGANYGYTF

v_gene: TRBV6-5
abundance: NA
j_gene: TRBJ1-4
d_gene: NA
CDR3nt: TGTGCCAGCAGCCAACTTCAGGGTAGGAGTGAAAAACTGTTTTTT
CDR3aa: CASSQLQGRSEKLFF

v_gene: TRBV5-5
abundance: NA
j_gene: TRBJ1-1
d_gene: NA
CDR3nt: TGTGCCAGCAAAAGGGACTTGAACACTGAAGCTTTCTTT
CDR3aa: CASKRDLNTEAFF

v_gene: TRBV3-1/TRBV3-2
abundance: NA
j_gene: TRBJ2-1
d_gene: TRBD2
CDR3nt: TGTGCCAGCAGCCATCACCGGGAGGTATCCTACAATGAGCAGTTCTTC
CDR3aa: CASSHHREVSYNEQFF